This T cell receptor (beta chain) emerged from a study of blood T cells in healthy people across ages. Overall study findings and caveats: Diversity of TCR beta per million T cells declined in a roughly linear way with age.

Germline V gene lookup returns CDR1 DFQATT and CDR2 SNEGSKA (reference sequence). Trimming cost V 0 bases and J 4 bases, with 16 bases left between them. The CDR3 is 17 amino acids. This clonotype was seen a few times. Its antigen is as yet unknown. The second PCR ran roughly 6 to 11 cycles with a sample-barcoded 5' primer and J-beta primers. Each cDNA molecule, via a template-switch adaptor with 12 random nucleotides, was tagged. Each CDR3 protein is one row after TCRdb ran MiXCR on the 5' RACE reads. Altogether roughly 1.5 million distinct CDR3 sequences are present, approximately 42% being singletons, with the ten largest covering around 4%.

This TCR derives from a young woman in good health. The sample comprised blood. The chain has TRBV20-1 and TRBJ1-6; no clear D gene. The CDR3: CSARERALEPYNSPLHF. The CDR3 coding sequence is TGCAGTGCTAGAGAAAGGGCCCTCGAACCGTATAATTCACCCCTCCACTTT.